What follows is one T cell receptor (beta chain) and its context. Some clones are missing from TCRdb's copy, which holds only in-frame ones; the method was immunoSEQ multiplex PCR. The sample lists under 150,000 clones, roughly 89% occurring once. These data belong to a study of T cell responses to AZD1222 COVID-19 vaccine. The sequence was obtained from an adult in good health. Here the sequenced sample was peripheral blood, taken on day 0 of AZD1222 vaccination.

The CDR3 DNA follows: TGTGCCACCAGTGGGGGGGTATCAGATACGCAGTATTTT. This encodes CATSGGVSDTQYF. The J gene is TRBJ2-3, the V gene TRBV24-1, with a weak D call TRBD2 (6 bases). Germline CDR1 is KGHDR and CDR2 is SFDVKD. CDR3 length: 13 amino acids. V was shortened by 5 bases and J by 4 bases, with 9 bases between the two germline ends.